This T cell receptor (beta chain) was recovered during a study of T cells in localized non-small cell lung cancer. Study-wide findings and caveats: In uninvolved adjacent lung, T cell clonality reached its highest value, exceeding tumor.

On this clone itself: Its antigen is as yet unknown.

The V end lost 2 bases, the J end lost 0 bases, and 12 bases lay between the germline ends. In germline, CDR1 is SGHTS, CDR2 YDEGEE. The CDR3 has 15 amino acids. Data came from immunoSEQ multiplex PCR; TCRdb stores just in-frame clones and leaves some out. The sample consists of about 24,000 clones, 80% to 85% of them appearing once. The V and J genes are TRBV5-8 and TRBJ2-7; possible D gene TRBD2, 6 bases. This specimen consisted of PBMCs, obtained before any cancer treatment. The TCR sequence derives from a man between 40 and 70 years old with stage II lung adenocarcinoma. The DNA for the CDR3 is TGTGCCAGCAGCTTAACGGAGGGGAGCTCCTACGAGCAGTACTTC. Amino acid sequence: CASSLTEGSSYEQYF.